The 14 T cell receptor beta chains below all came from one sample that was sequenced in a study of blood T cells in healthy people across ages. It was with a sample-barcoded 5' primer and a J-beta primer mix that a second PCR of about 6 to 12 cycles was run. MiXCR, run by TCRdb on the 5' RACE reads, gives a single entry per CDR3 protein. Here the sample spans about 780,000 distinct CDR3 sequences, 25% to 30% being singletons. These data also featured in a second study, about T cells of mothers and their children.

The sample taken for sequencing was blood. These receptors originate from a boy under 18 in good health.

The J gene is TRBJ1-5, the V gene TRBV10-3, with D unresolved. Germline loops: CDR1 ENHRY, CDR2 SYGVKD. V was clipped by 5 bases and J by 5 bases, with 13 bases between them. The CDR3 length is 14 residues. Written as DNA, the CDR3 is TGTGCCATCAGTCCGGGAGCGGTAGATCAGCCCCAGCATTTT. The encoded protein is CAISPGAVDQPQHF.

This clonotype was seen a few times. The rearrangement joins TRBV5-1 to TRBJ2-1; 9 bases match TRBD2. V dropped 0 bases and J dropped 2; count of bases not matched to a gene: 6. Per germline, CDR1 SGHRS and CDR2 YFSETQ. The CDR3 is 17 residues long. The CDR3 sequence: CASSLVRGGAAYNEQFF. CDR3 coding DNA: TGCGCCAGCAGCTTGGTACGCGGGGGGGCCGCCTACAATGAGCAGTTCTTC.

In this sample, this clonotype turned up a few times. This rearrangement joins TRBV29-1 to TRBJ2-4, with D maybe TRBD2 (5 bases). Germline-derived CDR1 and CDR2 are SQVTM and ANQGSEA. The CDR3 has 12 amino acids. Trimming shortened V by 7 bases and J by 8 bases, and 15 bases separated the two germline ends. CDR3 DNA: TGCAGCGCCGTCATCCCCGGGGACATTCAGTACTTC. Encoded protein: CSAVIPGDIQYF.

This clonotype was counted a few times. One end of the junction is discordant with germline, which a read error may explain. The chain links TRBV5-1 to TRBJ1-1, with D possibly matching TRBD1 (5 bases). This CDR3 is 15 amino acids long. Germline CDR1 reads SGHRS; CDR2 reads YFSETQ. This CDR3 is CASSRGEGIGTEALF. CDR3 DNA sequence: TGCGCCAGCAGCCGTGGCGAAGGGATCGGGACTGAAGCTCTCTTT.

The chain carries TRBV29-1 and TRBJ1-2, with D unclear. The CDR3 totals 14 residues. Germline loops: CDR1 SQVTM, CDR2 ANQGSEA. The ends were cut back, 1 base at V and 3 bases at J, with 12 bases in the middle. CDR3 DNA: TGCAGCGTTGAAGGACTGGAAAGTTACTATGGCTACACCTTC. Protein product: CSVEGLESYYGYTF. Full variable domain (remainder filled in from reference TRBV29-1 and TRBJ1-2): SAVISQKPSRDICQRGTSLTIQCQVDSQVTMMFWYRQQPGQSLTLIATANQGSEATYESGFVIDKFPISRPNLTFSTLTVSNMSPEDSSIYLCSVEGLESYYGYTFGSGTRLTVV.

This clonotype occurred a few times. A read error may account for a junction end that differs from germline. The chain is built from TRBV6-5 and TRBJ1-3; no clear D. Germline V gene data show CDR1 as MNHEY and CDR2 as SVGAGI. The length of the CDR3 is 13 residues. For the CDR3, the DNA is TGTGCCAGCAGGGCCTCCTCTGGAAGCACCATATATTTT. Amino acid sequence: CASRASSGSTIYF.

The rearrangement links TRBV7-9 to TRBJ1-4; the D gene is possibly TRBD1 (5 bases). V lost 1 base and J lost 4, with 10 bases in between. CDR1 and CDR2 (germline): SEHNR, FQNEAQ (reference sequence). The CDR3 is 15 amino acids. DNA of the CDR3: TGTGCCAGCAGCTTAGTCGGGGCCGATAATGAAAAACTGTTTTTT. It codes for CASSLVGADNEKLFF.

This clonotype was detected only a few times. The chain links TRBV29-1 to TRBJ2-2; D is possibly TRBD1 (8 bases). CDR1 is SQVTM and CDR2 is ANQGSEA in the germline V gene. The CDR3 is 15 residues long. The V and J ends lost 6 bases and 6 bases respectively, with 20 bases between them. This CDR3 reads CSVSIGQGGPGELFF. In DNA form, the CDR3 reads TGCAGCGTCTCTATCGGACAGGGAGGGCCCGGGGAGCTGTTTTTT.

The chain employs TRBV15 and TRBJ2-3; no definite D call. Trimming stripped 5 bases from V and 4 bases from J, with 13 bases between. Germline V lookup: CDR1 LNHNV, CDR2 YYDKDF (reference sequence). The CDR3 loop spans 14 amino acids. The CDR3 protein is CATSVGPVPDTQYF. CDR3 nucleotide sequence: TGTGCCACCAGCGTCGGCCCCGTCCCAGATACGCAGTATTTT. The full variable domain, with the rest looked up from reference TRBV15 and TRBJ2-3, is DAMVIQNPRYQVTQFGKPVTLSCSQTLNHNVMYWYQQKSSQAPKLLFHYYDKDFNNEADTPDNFQSRRPNTSFCFLDIRSPGLGDTAMYLCATSVGPVPDTQYFGPGTRLTVL.

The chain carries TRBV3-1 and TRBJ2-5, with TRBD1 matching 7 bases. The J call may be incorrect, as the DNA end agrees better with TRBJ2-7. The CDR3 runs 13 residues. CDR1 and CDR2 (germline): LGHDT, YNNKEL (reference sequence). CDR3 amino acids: CASSQRTGYEQYF. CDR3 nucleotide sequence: TGTGCCAGCAGCCAACGGACAGGCTACGAGCAGTACTTC.

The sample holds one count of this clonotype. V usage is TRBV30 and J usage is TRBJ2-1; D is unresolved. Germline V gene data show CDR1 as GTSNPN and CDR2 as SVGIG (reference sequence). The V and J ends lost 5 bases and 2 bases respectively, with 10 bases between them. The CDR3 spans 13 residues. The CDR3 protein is CAWLPDPYNEQFF. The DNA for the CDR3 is TGTGCCTGGCTCCCGGACCCCTACAATGAGCAGTTCTTC.

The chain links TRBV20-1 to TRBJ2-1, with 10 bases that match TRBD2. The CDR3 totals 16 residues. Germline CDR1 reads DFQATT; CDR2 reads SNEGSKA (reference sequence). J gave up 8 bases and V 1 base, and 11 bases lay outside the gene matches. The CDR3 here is CSARGGAGGPIDEQFF. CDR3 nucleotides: TGCAGTGCTAGAGGGGGAGCGGGGGGGCCAATCGATGAGCAGTTCTTC.

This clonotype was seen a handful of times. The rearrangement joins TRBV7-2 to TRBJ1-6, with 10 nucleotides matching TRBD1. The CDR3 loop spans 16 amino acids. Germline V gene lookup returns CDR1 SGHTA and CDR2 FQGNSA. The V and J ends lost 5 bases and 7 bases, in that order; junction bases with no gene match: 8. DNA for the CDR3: TGTGCCAGCAGCCGACAGGGGGCATTGGGGAATTCACCCCTCCACTTT. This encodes CASSRQGALGNSPLHF.

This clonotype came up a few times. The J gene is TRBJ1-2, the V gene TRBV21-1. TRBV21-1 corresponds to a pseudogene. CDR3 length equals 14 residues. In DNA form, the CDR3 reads TGTGCCAGCAGCAAAGCGCATGGGGACTATGGCTACACCTTC. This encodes CASSKAHGDYGYTF.